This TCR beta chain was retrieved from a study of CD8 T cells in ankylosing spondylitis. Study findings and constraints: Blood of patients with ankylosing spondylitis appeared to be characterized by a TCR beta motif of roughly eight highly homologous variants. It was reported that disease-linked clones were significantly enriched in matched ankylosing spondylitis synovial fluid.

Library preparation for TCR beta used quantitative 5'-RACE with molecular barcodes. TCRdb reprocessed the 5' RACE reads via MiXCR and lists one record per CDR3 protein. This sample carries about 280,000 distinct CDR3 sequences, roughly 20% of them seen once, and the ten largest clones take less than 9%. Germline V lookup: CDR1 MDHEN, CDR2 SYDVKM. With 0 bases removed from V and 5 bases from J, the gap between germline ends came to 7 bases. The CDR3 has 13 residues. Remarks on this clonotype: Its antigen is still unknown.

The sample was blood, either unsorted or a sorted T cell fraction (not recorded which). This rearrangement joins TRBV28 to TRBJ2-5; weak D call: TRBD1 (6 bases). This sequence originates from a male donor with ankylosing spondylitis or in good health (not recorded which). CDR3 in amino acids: CASSLWRGETQYF. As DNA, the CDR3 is TGTGCCAGCAGTTTATGGAGGGGGGAGACCCAGTACTTC.